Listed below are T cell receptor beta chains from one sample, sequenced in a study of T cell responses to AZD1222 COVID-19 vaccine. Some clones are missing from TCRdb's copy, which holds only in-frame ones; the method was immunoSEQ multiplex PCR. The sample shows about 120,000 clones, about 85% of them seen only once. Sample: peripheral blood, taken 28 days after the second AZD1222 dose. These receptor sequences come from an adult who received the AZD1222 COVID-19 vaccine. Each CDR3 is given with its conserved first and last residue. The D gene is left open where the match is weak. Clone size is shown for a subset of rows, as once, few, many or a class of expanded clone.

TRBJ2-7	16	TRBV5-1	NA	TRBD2	CASSGDRGGGSYEQYF	TGCGCCAGCAGCGGAGACCGCGGGGGAGGCTCCTACGAGCAGTACTTC
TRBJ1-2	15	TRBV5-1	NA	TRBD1	CASSLLGDRANGYTF	TGCGCCAGCAGCCTCTTAGGGGACAGGGCAAATGGCTACACCTTC
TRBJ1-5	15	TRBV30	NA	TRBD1	CACSRRGDRGQPQHF	TGTGCCTGCTCCCGGCGGGGGGACAGGGGTCAGCCCCAGCATTTT
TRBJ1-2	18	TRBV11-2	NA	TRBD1	CASISPLGVGGGDDGYTF	TGTGCCAGCATCTCACCGTTGGGGGTGGGAGGGGGCGATGATGGCTACACCTTC
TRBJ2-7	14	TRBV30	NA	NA	CAWSVPGKGDEQYF	TGTGCCTGGAGTGTCCCAGGGAAAGGAGACGAGCAGTACTTC
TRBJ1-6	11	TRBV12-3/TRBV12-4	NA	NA	CASSVRDRLHF	TGTGCCAGCAGTGTCCGGGACCGGCTCCACTTT
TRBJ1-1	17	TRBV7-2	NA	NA	CASSLVQGLGVNTEAFF	TGTGCCAGCAGCTTAGTTCAGGGGCTGGGGGTGAACACTGAAGCTTTCTTT
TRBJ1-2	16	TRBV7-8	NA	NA	CASSLGGAGRIYGYTF	TGTGCCAGCAGCTTGGGGGGGGCAGGGCGAATCTATGGCTACACCTTC
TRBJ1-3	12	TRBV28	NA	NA	CASSFPANTIYF	TGTGCCAGCAGTTTCCCCGCCAACACCATATATTTT
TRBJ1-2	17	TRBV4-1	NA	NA	CASSQVLFAGSNYGYTF	TGCGCCAGCAGCCAAGTTCTGTTTGCAGGTTCTAACTATGGCTACACCTTC
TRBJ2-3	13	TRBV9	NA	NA	CASSVIRADTQYF	TGTGCCAGCAGCGTAATTCGGGCAGATACGCAGTATTTT
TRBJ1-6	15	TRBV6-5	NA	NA	CASRRRQGSDSPLHF	TGTGCCAGCCGCCGACGTCAGGGGTCGGATTCACCCCTCCACTTT
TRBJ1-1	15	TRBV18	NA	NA	CASSPQGELNTEAFF	TGTGCCAGCTCACCACAGGGGGAATTGAACACTGAAGCTTTCTTT
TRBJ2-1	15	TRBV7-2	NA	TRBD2	CASSPGLAGGNEQFF	TGTGCCAGCAGCCCCGGACTAGCGGGGGGGAATGAGCAGTTCTTC
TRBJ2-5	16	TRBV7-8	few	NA	CASSSPVTTGSETQYF	TGTGCCAGCAGCTCGCCAGTTACTACAGGGTCAGAGACCCAGTACTTC
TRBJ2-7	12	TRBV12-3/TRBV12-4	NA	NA	CASSWTRDEQYF	TGTGCCAGCAGTTGGACCAGGGACGAGCAGTACTTC
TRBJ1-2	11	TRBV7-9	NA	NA	CASSSDYGYTF	TGTGCCAGCAGCTCCGACTATGGCTACACCTTC
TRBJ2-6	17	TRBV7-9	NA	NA	CASSLKLSTTGANVLTF	TGTGCCAGCAGCTTAAAGCTCTCTACTACCGGGGCCAACGTCCTGACTTTC
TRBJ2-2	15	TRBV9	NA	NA	CASSGGRQNTGELFF	TGTGCCAGCAGCGGCGGCAGGCAGAACACCGGGGAGCTGTTTTTT
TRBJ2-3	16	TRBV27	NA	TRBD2	CASSSWTSGSADTQYF	TGTGCCAGCAGTTCCTGGACTAGCGGGTCCGCAGATACGCAGTATTTT
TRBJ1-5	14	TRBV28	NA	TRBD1	CASSLVQGEQPQHF	TGTGCCAGCAGTTTGGTACAGGGGGAACAGCCCCAGCATTTT
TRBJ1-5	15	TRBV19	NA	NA	CASTPAGMSNQPQHF	TGTGCCAGTACCCCTGCGGGCATGAGCAATCAGCCCCAGCATTTT
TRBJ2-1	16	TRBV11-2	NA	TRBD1	CASIRSWDRSYNEQFF	TGTGCCAGCATCCGTTCGTGGGACAGAAGCTACAATGAGCAGTTCTTC
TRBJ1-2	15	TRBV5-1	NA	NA	CASSLVTIGDYGYTF	TGCGCCAGCAGCTTGGTAACAATCGGAGACTATGGCTACACCTTC
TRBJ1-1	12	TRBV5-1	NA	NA	CASSADSLTAFF	TGCGCCAGCAGCGCAGACTCCCTGACAGCTTTCTTT
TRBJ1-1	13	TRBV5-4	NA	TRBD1	CASSEDRGPEAFF	TGTGCCAGCAGCGAGGACAGGGGTCCTGAAGCTTTCTTT
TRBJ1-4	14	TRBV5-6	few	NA	CASSLVGTGEKLFF	TGTGCCAGCAGCTTGGTCGGGACGGGAGAAAAACTGTTTTTT
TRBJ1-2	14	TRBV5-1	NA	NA	CASSFADPYYGYTF	TGCGCCAGCAGCTTTGCAGATCCTTACTATGGCTACACCTTC
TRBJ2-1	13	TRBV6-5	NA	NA	CASRTPGTDEQFF	TGTGCCAGCAGGACTCCCGGGACGGATGAGCAGTTCTTC
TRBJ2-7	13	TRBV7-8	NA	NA	CASGLGGQPEQYF	TGTGCCAGCGGACTAGGCGGACAGCCCGAGCAGTACTTC
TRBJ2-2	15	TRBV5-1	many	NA	CASSLAGPRTRELFF	TGCGCCAGCAGCTTGGCCGGACCGCGCACCCGGGAGCTGTTTTTT
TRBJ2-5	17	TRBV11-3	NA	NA	CASSPNPGQAQRGTQYF	TGTGCCAGCAGCCCCAATCCCGGACAGGCACAGCGGGGGACCCAGTACTTC
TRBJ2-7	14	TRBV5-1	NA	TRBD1	CASSLEDRGYEQYF	TGCGCCAGCAGCTTGGAAGACAGGGGGTACGAGCAGTACTTC
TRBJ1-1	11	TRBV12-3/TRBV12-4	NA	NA	CASSLSEQAFF	TGTGCCAGCAGTTTATCCGAACAAGCTTTCTTT
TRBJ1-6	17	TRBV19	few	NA	CASSIRQQLSYNSPLHF	TGTGCCAGTAGTATCCGGCAGCAGCTCTCCTATAATTCACCCCTCCACTTT
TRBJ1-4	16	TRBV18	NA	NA	CASSPNGAATNEKLFF	TGTGCCAGCTCACCCAACGGGGCAGCAACTAATGAAAAACTGTTTTTT